These 8 T cell receptor beta chains were all obtained from the same sample, sequenced in a study of T cell responses to AZD1222 COVID-19 vaccine. Assay used: immunoSEQ multiplex PCR; TCRdb lists only in-frame clones, some missing. This sample has 68,000 or so clones, with about three quarters found just once. Sequencing was performed on peripheral blood, taken on day 0 of AZD1222 vaccination. These receptors were obtained from an adult in good health.

J is TRBJ1-1 and V is TRBV7-9; the D is unclear. The CDR3 extends over 12 amino acids. The V end was cut by 5 bases, the J end by 4 bases, with 8 bases between. Germline V gene lookup returns CDR1 SEHNR and CDR2 FQNEAQ (reference sequence). The DNA for the CDR3 is TGTGCCAGCAGCCCTCAGCGCACTGAAGCTTTCTTT. Residues: CASSPQRTEAFF.

This chain uses TRBV4-3 with TRBJ1-6; no firm D call. The V and J ends lost 4 bases and 6 bases respectively, with 7 bases between them. The CDR3 has 13 residues. Germline CDR1 LGHNA, CDR2 YSLEER. The CDR3 DNA reads TGCGCCAGCAGCCGAGAAAGTAATTCACCCCTCCACTTT. Residues: CASSRESNSPLHF.

CDR3 nucleotides: TGCAGTGCTAGTAAAGGGGTTTTGAATCAGCCCCAGCATTTT. Its translation is CSASKGVLNQPQHF. The chain carries TRBV20-1 and TRBJ1-5; D might be TRBD1 (5 bases). The CDR3 extends over 14 amino acids. V lost 3 bases and J 4 bases, leaving 13 bases between the germline ends. The V gene's germline CDR1 is DFQATT and CDR2 SNEGSKA (reference sequence).

The rearrangement uses TRBV28 and TRBJ1-3; maybe TRBD1 (5 bases). The CDR3 runs to 13 residues. CDR1 is MDHEN, CDR2 SYDVKM, per germline. The V gene lost 6 bases and the J gene lost 5 bases, with 11 bases spanning the gap. Here the CDR3 reads CASSGDGRNTIYF. CDR3 DNA sequence: TGTGCCAGCAGCGGGGACGGGAGAAACACCATATATTTT.

This clone showed up just a few times. The genes are TRBV30 and TRBJ2-2, with D possibly TRBD1 on 5 matching bases. Germline V gene lookup returns CDR1 GTSNPN and CDR2 SVGIG (reference sequence). This CDR3 region has 15 residues. The V and J ends lost 3 bases and 1 base respectively, with 12 bases between them. This CDR3 is CAWRTWGRNTGELFF. In nucleotides, the CDR3 is TGTGCCTGGAGGACTTGGGGCCGGAACACCGGGGAGCTGTTTTTT.

The genes are TRBV6-5 and TRBJ2-3; 7 bases are a match to TRBD1. The V segment lost 6 bases and the J segment 1 base; nucleotides outside the gene matches: 4. Germline assignment: CDR1 MNHEY and CDR2 SVGAGI. This CDR3 contains 14 residues. Here the CDR3 DNA reads TGTGCCAGCAGACCCGGGACAGGCACAGATACGCAGTATTTT. It yields the protein CASRPGTGTDTQYF.

This chain uses TRBV15 with TRBJ1-1; D unresolved. V lost 5 bases and J 4 bases, leaving 17 bases between the germline ends. The CDR3 has 15 residues. Looked up from germline, CDR1 is LNHNV and CDR2 is YYDKDF (reference sequence). CDR3 nucleotides: TGTGCCACCAGCGGCGGGCCCGGAGTTCGCACTGAAGCTTTCTTT. Amino acids: CATSGGPGVRTEAFF.

The chain has TRBV18 and TRBJ2-1; maybe TRBD2 (5 bases). The germline V gene has CDR1 KGHSH and CDR2 LQKENI. The CDR3 spans 13 residues. Trimming took 6 bases from V and 6 from J, leaving 12 bases between them. The CDR3 spells CASSRGEGNEQFF. Written as DNA, the CDR3 is TGTGCCAGCTCGCGAGGCGAGGGCAATGAGCAGTTCTTC.